The 28 T cell receptor delta chains listed next were all sequenced from one sample in a study of Vδ1+ human thymocytes. Findings and limits, study-wide: Highly polyclonal TRG and TRD repertoires with Gaussian CDR3 length distributions appeared in thymus.

The template was reverse-transcribed extracted RNA. Multiplex PCR used pooled V-gene forward primers and a constant-region reverse primer to amplify CDR3s. TCRdb re-called clones from the multiplex PCR reads via CATT. The sample has 70,000 or so delta-chain clones; around 35% are singletons. What these receptors recognize is not known. What was sequenced was Vdelta1+ gamma-delta thymocytes from the thymus. Subset of the sample: FACS-sorted CD3+ TCRalphabeta- TCRVdelta1+ TCRVdelta2- thymocytes. The receptors derive from a boy under three years old who had congenital heart surgery.

With regard to this clone: One junction end does not reproduce the germline sequence, and a read error may be involved. This rearrangement joins TRDV1 to TRDJ1; 7 nucleotides agree with TRDD3. The length of the CDR3 is 18 residues. Looked up from germline, CDR1 is TSWWSYY and CDR2 is QGS. The chain's CDR3 is CALGELPRLGIYTDKFIF. The CDR3 DNA reads as TGTGCTCTTGGGGAACTGCCGCGACTGGGGATATACACCGATAAATTCATCTTT.

The chain employs TRDV1 and TRDJ1; TRDD3 aligns across 12 bases. This CDR3 region has 22 residues. Germline CDR1 is TSWWSYY and CDR2 is QGS. V was clipped by 0 bases and J by 8 bases; unmatched bases: 25. The CDR3 here is CALGELIPFAHGTGGYRGKLIF. CDR3 DNA: TGTGCTCTTGGGGAACTAATCCCTTTTGCGCACGGTACTGGGGGATACAGAGGGAAACTCATCTTT.

V and J are TRDV1 and TRDJ1, with 12 bases that match TRDD3. Germline trimming cut 1 base from V and 0 bases from J; bases unmatched to any gene: 24. The CDR3 is 24 residues long. Germline CDR1 is TSWWSYY and CDR2 is QGS. The DNA of the CDR3 is TGTGCTCTTGGGGAACCAGTCTACTGGGGGATACCTCTCGGGCGTCAATGGTACACCGATAAACTCATCTTT. It encodes CALGEPVYWGIPLGRQWYTDKLIF.

The chain has TRDV2 and TRDJ3; D is uncertain. V lost 1 base to trimming and J lost 14 bases, with 11 bases between them. Germline CDR1 GEAIGNYY, CDR2 EKD. The CDR3 has 13 residues. The DNA for the CDR3 is TGTGCCTGTGACACTTCCCCCCCAAGACAGATGTTTTTC. Its protein is CACDTSPPRQMFF.

This clone has ten or more counts. The chain is built from TRDV2 and TRDJ3; 7 bases map to TRDD3. This CDR3 has 14 amino acids. V trimming: 3 bases; J trimming: 7 bases; junction bases outside the gene matches: 2. The germline CDR1 and CDR2 sequences are GEAIGNYY and EKD. CDR3 sequence: CACDLGVDTRQMFF. CDR3 nucleotide sequence: TGTGCCTGTGACCTGGGGGTTGACACCCGACAGATGTTTTTC.

The chain couples TRDV1 to TRDJ1, with a weak D call TRDD2 (6 bases). CDR1 is TSWWSYY and CDR2 is QGS in the germline V gene. The CDR3 is 18 residues long. Trimming took 2 bases from V and 1 from J, leaving 20 bases between them. For the CDR3, the DNA is TGTGCTCTTGGGGAAGGTCCTACTTGGTACCGACGCACCGATAAACTCATCTTT. It specifies CALGEGPTWYRRTDKLIF.

The rearrangement uses TRDV1 and TRDJ1; 11 bases are shared with TRDD3. The V gene's germline CDR1 is TSWWSYY and CDR2 QGS. There are 22 residues in the CDR3. The ends lost 1 base at V and 2 bases at J; junction bases unmatched: 21. The CDR3 DNA is TGTGCTCTTGGGGAACCATGGCCTTCCCTACGTTGGGGGATACGTGGAACCGATAAACTCATCTTT. Its protein is CALGEPWPSLRWGIRGTDKLIF.

The chain couples TRDV1 to TRDJ1; 11 nucleotides line up with TRDD3. Per the germline V gene, CDR1 is TSWWSYY and CDR2 is QGS. The CDR3 totals 19 residues. V lost 4 bases, J lost 2 bases, and 15 bases stayed unmatched. CDR3 in DNA: TGTGCTCTTGGGGTATCCTTCCTCCACTGGGGGATAAAGACCGATAAACTCATCTTT. Residues: CALGVSFLHWGIKTDKLIF.

The chain has TRDV1 and TRDJ1, with 8 bases identical to TRDD3. This CDR3 comprises 21 residues. V trimming: 2 bases; J trimming: 3 bases; junction bases outside the gene matches: 23. Germline CDR1 TSWWSYY, CDR2 QGS. The chain's CDR3 is CALGETLFLYWGHLLADKLIF. CDR3 sequence (DNA): TGTGCTCTTGGGGAAACGCTCTTTCTTTACTGGGGGCACCTGTTGGCCGATAAACTCATCTTT.

Comments on this clone: An end of the junction differs from the germline gene, which may be a read error. J is TRDJ1 and V is TRDV1; D call uncertain. Germline V gene data show CDR1 as TSWWSYY and CDR2 as QGS. There are 23 residues in the CDR3. CDR3 coding DNA: TGTGCTCTTGGGGAGCCCCTAGATTCTCCACTAGATCCGCATTACCCGTACACCGGTAAACTCATCTTT. The encoded protein is CALGEPLDSPLDPHYPYTGKLIF.

The V call is TRDV2, the J call TRDJ1; 7 bases are shared with TRDD3. Trimming removed 9 bases from V and 1 base from J; junction bases left unmatched: 10. The CDR3 is 14 amino acids. Germline V gene lookup returns CDR1 GEAIGNYY and CDR2 EKD. DNA of the CDR3: TGTGCCAGGGGGGATTTGACCCTCACCGATAAACTCATCTTT. As protein: CARGDLTLTDKLIF.

This clone was found a few times. The chain couples TRDV1 to TRDJ1; TRDD2 might be the D (6 bases). Trimming cost V 3 bases and J 5 bases, with 31 bases left between them. Germline CDR1 TSWWSYY, CDR2 QGS. The CDR3 runs to 20 residues. The CDR3 region has the DNA TGTGCTCTTGGGGACCCGCCTTCCCGTTATTATGGGGCAATTTTGGATAAACTCATCTTT. Translation: CALGDPPSRYYGAILDKLIF.

This chain connects TRDV1 to TRDJ1, with 10 bases aligning to TRDD3. The CDR3 runs to 24 residues. The germline gives CDR1 TSWWSYY, CDR2 QGS. J gave up 2 bases and V 0 bases, and 27 bases lay outside the gene matches. CDR3 bases: TGTGCTCTTGGGGAACTCAATCCTACTCCCTTGGTCGGGGGATACGCGTTCGGGACCGATAAACTCATCTTT. Translated, it gives CALGELNPTPLVGGYAFGTDKLIF.

This clone was counted only a few times. This chain links TRDV2 with TRDJ2; 9 nucleotides align to TRDD3. V dropped 3 bases and J dropped 2; count of bases not matched to a gene: 18. This CDR3 is 20 amino acids long. Germline CDR1 reads GEAIGNYY; CDR2 reads EKD. As DNA, the CDR3 is TGTGCCTGTGACCGTTGGGGGATAGACTCCCCCCACGAATTGACAGCACAACTCTTCTTT. It codes for CACDRWGIDSPHELTAQLFF.

This clone was picked up many times. The V call is TRDV2, the J call TRDJ1, with 13 bases that match TRDD3. Germline trimming cut 0 bases from V and 3 bases from J; bases unmatched to any gene: 15. Germline V gene lookup returns CDR1 GEAIGNYY and CDR2 EKD. This CDR3 is 20 amino acids long. DNA of the CDR3: TGTGCCTGTGACACCGGCCCAATCAGTGACTGGGGGATACGCGCCGATAAACTCATCTTT. This translates into CACDTGPISDWGIRADKLIF.

This clone was seen a single time. J is TRDJ1 and V is TRDV1, with D perhaps matching TRDD3 (9 bases). The V end lost 1 base, the J end lost 6 bases, and 36 bases lay between the germline ends. From germline, CDR1 is TSWWSYY and CDR2 QGS. The CDR3 totals 22 residues. The CDR3 spells CALGEPDEKALPNYWGRYKLIF. The CDR3 region has the DNA TGTGCTCTTGGGGAACCAGACGAAAAAGCCCTTCCTAATTACTGGGGGAGATATAAACTCATCTTT.

The chain combines TRDV1 with TRDJ1; D is perhaps TRDD3 (5 bases). This CDR3 comprises 19 residues. Deletions cut 1 base from V and 5 bases from J, with 26 bases between. Looked up from germline, CDR1 is TSWWSYY and CDR2 is QGS. CDR3 in DNA: TGTGCTCTTGGGGAACCCCCCCGCCTCCCCCGCGGGCCTGGGGATAAACTCATCTTT. Amino acid sequence: CALGEPPRLPRGPGDKLIF.

V usage is TRDV2 and J usage is TRDJ1; 7 nucleotides agree with TRDD3. This CDR3 region has 17 residues. CDR1 GEAIGNYY and CDR2 EKD come from the germline V gene. With V trimmed by 3 bases and J by 10 bases, 22 bases remained unmatched. This CDR3 reads CACDPWHPGDELILLIF. The CDR3 region has the DNA TGTGCCTGTGACCCTTGGCACCCGGGGGATGAGTTGATTTTACTCATCTTT.

This clone was observed a handful of times. The chain combines TRDV1 with TRDJ1; 10 nucleotides line up with TRDD3. This CDR3 has 17 residues. Germline V CDR1 and CDR2: TSWWSYY, QGS. Losses at the gene ends were 4 bases for V and 0 bases for J; bases not matched to a gene: 8. CDR3 region: CALGGTKGGYDTDKLIF. CDR3 DNA: TGTGCTCTTGGGGGAACTAAGGGGGGATACGACACCGATAAACTCATCTTT.

The rearrangement uses TRAV29/DV5 and TRDJ1, with 10 bases fitting TRDD3. Germline CDR1 NSMFDY, CDR2 ISSIKDK. V trimming: 0 bases; J trimming: 0 bases; junction bases outside the gene matches: 8. The CDR3 is 17 amino acids. The chain's CDR3 is CAASVGGIRQYTDKLIF. The CDR3 DNA follows: TGTGCAGCAAGCGTCGGGGGGATACGTCAGTACACCGATAAACTCATCTTT.

J is TRDJ1 and V is TRDV1, with 10 positions matching TRDD3. V lost 3 bases and J lost 4; bases outside the gene matches: 14. CDR1 and CDR2 (germline): TSWWSYY, QGS. This CDR3 has 18 amino acids. CDR3 protein: CALGETGAGGYGGDKLIF. In nucleotides, the CDR3 is TGTGCTCTTGGGGAGACCGGAGCTGGGGGATATGGGGGCGATAAACTCATCTTT.

This clone was observed a handful of times. V is TRDV1 and J is TRDJ1, with 8 bases matching TRDD3. The CDR3 sequence is 24 residues long. The ends lost 0 bases at V and 0 bases at J; junction bases unmatched: 27. Germline V lookup: CDR1 TSWWSYY, CDR2 QGS. The CDR3 spells CALGELQVSDYWGPSIYDTDKLIF. Here the CDR3 DNA reads TGTGCTCTTGGGGAACTTCAAGTCTCCGATTACTGGGGGCCTTCAATATACGACACCGATAAACTCATCTTT.

This clone was detected a few times. The chain couples TRDV1 to TRDJ1; D is undetermined. The germline CDR1 and CDR2 sequences are TSWWSYY and QGS. The CDR3 totals 12 residues. The V end lost 5 bases, the J end lost 5 bases, and 9 bases lay between the germline ends. The CDR3 protein is CALGRRADKLIF. The CDR3 region has the DNA TGTGCTCTTGGGCGGAGGGCGGATAAACTCATCTTT.

V usage is TRDV1 and J usage is TRDJ1, with 10 positions matching TRDD3. The CDR3 is 18 residues long. Germline assignment: CDR1 TSWWSYY and CDR2 QGS. The trim removed 1 base at V and 0 bases at J, leaving 8 bases unmatched. The CDR3 loop is CALGEPFYWGMYTDKLIF. The CDR3 DNA follows: TGTGCTCTTGGGGAACCGTTTTACTGGGGGATGTACACCGATAAACTCATCTTT.

The chain links TRDV2 to TRDJ1; 12 bases match TRDD3. The CDR3 covers 18 residues. CDR1 and CDR2 from the germline V gene are GEAIGNYY and EKD. V was clipped by 3 bases and J by 2 bases; unmatched bases: 12. CDR3 residues: CACDRLLGDTGITDKLIF. The CDR3 coding sequence is TGTGCCTGTGACCGCCTTCTGGGGGATACGGGGATTACCGATAAACTCATCTTT.

This clone was picked up a small number of times. This chain joins TRDV1 and TRDJ1, with 9 bases identical to TRDD3. The CDR3 spans 24 residues. V lost 0 bases, J lost 1 base, and 27 bases stayed unmatched. Germline CDR1 TSWWSYY, CDR2 QGS. CDR3 sequence (DNA): TGTGCTCTTGGGGAACTTCTCCTTCCCGGGCTGGGGTACTGGGGGACGCCCCTCACCGATAAACTCATCTTT. Protein: CALGELLLPGLGYWGTPLTDKLIF.

V usage is TRDV1 and J usage is TRDJ1; the match to TRDD3 covers 8 bases. The CDR3 runs to 19 residues. Germline lookup yields CDR1 TSWWSYY and CDR2 QGS. The ends lost 0 bases at V and 0 bases at J; junction bases unmatched: 12. The CDR3 DNA reads TGTGCTCTTGGGGAACTCTGGGGCACTGGGGGTTTTTACACCGATAAACTCATCTTT. It translates to CALGELWGTGGFYTDKLIF.

This clone was observed a few times. The chain is built from TRDV1 and TRDJ1; the D is unclear. V was trimmed by 2 bases and J by 3 bases, leaving 28 bases between them. This CDR3 region has 20 residues. CDR1 is TSWWSYY and CDR2 is QGS in the germline V gene. The CDR3 nucleotides are TGTGCTCTTGGGGAAGATCCCCAGGGTGGGAGACCCCTTTGTTCCGATAAACTCATCTTT. Translation gives CALGEDPQGGRPLCSDKLIF.